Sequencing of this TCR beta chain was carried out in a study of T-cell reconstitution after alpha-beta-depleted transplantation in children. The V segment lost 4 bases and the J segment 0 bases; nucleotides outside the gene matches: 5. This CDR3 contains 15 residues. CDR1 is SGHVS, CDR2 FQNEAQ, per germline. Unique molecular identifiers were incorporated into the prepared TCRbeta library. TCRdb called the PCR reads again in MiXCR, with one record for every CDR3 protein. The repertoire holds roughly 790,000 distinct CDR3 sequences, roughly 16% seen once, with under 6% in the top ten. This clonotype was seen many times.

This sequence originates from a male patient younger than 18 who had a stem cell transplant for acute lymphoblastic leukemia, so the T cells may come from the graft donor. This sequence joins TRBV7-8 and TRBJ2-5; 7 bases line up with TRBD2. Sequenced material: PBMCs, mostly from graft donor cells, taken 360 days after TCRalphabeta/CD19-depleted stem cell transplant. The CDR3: CASSSASGYQETQYF. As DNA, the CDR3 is TGTGCCAGCAGCTCGGCTAGCGGTTACCAAGAGACCCAGTACTTC.